This T cell receptor beta chain was sequenced during a study of blood T cell repertoires in COVID-19. Study background: PBMCs, B-cell-depleted T cells, or T cells provided the cDNA or gDNA that made up the material.

Some clones are missing from TCRdb's copy, which holds only in-frame ones; the method was immunoSEQ multiplex PCR. The sample lists 150,000 or so clones, 80% to 90% occurring once. During active infection, Seattle patients enrolled and were then monitored through disease. This CDR3 region has 15 residues. The germline CDR1 and CDR2 sequences are SGHRS and YFSETQ. V shed 4 bases, J shed 4 bases, and the junction held 10 bases outside the gene matches. The source is a man younger than 30 with COVID-19, enrolled during active disease. The chain carries TRBV5-1 and TRBJ1-1; 7 positions match TRBD1. What was sequenced was peripheral blood. In nucleotides, the CDR3 is TGCGCCAGCAGCGCCGGACAGGCAGAGAGCACTGAAGCTTTCTTT. This codes for CASSAGQAESTEAFF.